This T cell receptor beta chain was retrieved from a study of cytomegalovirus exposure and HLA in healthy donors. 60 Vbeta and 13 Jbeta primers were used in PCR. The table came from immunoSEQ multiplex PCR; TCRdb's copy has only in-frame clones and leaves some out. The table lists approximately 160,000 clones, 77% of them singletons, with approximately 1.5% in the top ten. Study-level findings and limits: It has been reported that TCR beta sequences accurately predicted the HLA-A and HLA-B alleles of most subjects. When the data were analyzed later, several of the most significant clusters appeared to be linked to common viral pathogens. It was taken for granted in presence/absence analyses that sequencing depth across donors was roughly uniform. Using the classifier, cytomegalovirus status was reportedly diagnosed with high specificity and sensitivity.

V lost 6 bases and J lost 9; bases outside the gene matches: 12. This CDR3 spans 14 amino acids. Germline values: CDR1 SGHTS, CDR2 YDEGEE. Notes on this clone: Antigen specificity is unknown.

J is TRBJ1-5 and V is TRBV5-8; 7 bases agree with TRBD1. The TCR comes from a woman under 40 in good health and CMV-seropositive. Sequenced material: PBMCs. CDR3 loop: CASTDRQGLGPQHF. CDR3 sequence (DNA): TGTGCCAGCACCGACCGACAGGGCCTAGGGCCCCAGCATTTT.